A selection of T cell receptor beta chains follows, all from one sample in a study of T cell responses to AZD1222 COVID-19 vaccine. Clones were sequenced by immunoSEQ multiplex PCR, and TCRdb holds only the in-frame ones, with some missing. This repertoire shows 75,000 to 90,000 clones, 80% to 90% found once; its top ten account for 12%. The input for sequencing was peripheral blood, taken 28 days after the second AZD1222 dose. Receptors originate from an adult who received the AZD1222 COVID-19 vaccine. Each CDR3 is given with its conserved first and last residue. A D gene is named only where the DNA matches it firmly. The size field is filled for only some rows; it gives once, few, many or a size class.

>NA|TRBJ1-5|TRBV2|TRBD1
CASNTGGNQPQHF
TGTGCCAGCAATACAGGGGGCAATCAGCCCCAGCATTTT
>NA|TRBJ2-1|TRBV9|TRBD2
CASSVAAPGWREHNEQFF
TGTGCCAGCAGCGTAGCTGCCCCAGGTTGGCGGGAGCACAATGAGCAGTTCTTC
>NA|TRBJ1-1|TRBV12-3/TRBV12-4|NA
CASSWNRVSEAFF
TGTGCCAGCAGTTGGAACAGGGTGTCTGAAGCTTTCTTT
>NA|TRBJ2-2|TRBV7-9|NA
CASSLEVGELFF
TGTGCCAGCAGCTTAGAGGTCGGGGAGCTGTTTTTT
>many|TRBJ1-2|TRBV27|NA
CASPRGYTF
TGTGCCAGCCCGCGAGGCTACACCTTC
>NA|TRBJ2-7|TRBV21-1|NA
CASSNPPQPDRYEQYF
TGTGCCAGCAGCAACCCACCGCAACCTGACAGATACGAGCAGTACTTC
>NA|TRBJ1-2|TRBV7-9|TRBD1
CASSPLPGQVFMTDF
TGTGCCAGCAGCCCGCTGCCCGGACAGGTCTTTATGACAGACTTC
>NA|TRBJ2-2|TRBV3-1/TRBV3-2|TRBD2
CASSQALAGATGELFF
TGTGCCAGCAGCCAAGCTCTAGCGGGAGCCACCGGGGAGCTGTTTTTT
>NA|TRBJ1-2|TRBV5-5|TRBD1
CASSLGRTGGPYGYTF
TGTGCCAGCAGCTTGGGTCGGACAGGGGGACCCTATGGCTACACCTTC
>NA|TRBJ2-1|TRBV15|TRBD1
CATSTGQGAAYNEQFF
TGTGCCACCAGCACGGGACAGGGGGCCGCCTACAATGAGCAGTTCTTC
>NA|TRBJ2-1|TRBV5-1|TRBD2
CSSAAPGGNEQFF
TGCTCCTCAGCGGCCCCGGGGGGCAATGAGCAGTTCTTC
>NA|TRBJ2-1|TRBV20-1|NA
CSVRGQGEQFF
TGCAGTGTGAGGGGTCAGGGTGAGCAGTTCTTC
>NA|TRBJ1-1|TRBV6-6|TRBD1
CASSTPGQGLAEAFF
TGTGCCAGCAGTACACCGGGACAGGGACTCGCTGAAGCTTTCTTT
>NA|TRBJ1-1|TRBV3-1/TRBV3-2|TRBD1
CASSPGTVNTEAFF
TGTGCCAGCAGCCCAGGGACAGTGAACACTGAAGCTTTCTTT
>NA|TRBJ1-2|TRBV6-1|NA
CASSEASGPSNYGYTF
TGTGCCAGCAGTGAAGCCTCAGGACCCTCAAACTATGGCTACACCTTC
>NA|TRBJ1-2|TRBV7-9|NA
CASSLAGQLHGYTF
TGTGCCAGCAGCTTAGCCGGACAGCTCCATGGCTACACCTTC
>NA|TRBJ1-1|TRBV7-2|NA
CASSLIQPGGNTEAFF
TGTGCCAGCAGCTTAATCCAGCCCGGGGGGAACACTGAAGCTTTCTTT
>once|TRBJ1-1|TRBV2|NA
CASSVRWGWGNTEAFF
TGTGCCAGCAGTGTAAGGTGGGGCTGGGGGAACACTGAAGCTTTCTTT
>NA|TRBJ1-3|TRBV3-1/TRBV3-2|NA
CASSQGGGGNTIYF
TGTGCCAGCAGCCAAGGAGGGGGAGGAAACACCATATATTTT
>few|TRBJ1-1|TRBV25-1|TRBD1
CASSTPRTGEIEAFF
TGTGCCAGCAGTACACCCCGGACAGGGGAAATTGAAGCTTTCTTT
>NA|TRBJ2-2|TRBV15|NA
CATSRDRGELFF
TGTGCCACCAGCAGAGATAGAGGGGAGCTGTTTTTT
>few|TRBJ1-6|TRBV7-9|NA
CASTGQLNSPLHF
TGTGCCAGCACCGGACAGCTTAATTCACCCCTCCACTTT